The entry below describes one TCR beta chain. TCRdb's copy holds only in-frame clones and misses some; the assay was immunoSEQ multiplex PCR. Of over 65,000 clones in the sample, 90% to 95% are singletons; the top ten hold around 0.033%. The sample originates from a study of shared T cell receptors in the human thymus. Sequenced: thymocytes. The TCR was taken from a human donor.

The CDR3 region has the DNA TGTGCCAGCACCGACAGGGGGCTCAGTGGCTACACCTTC. Encoded protein: CASTDRGLSGYTF. The rearrangement links TRBV6-4 to TRBJ1-2; 10 bases align to TRBD1. The CDR3 has 13 amino acids. Germline V gene data show CDR1 as MRHNA and CDR2 as SNTAGT. After removal of 7 bases from V and 7 bases from J, the junction contained 6 bases not matched to a gene.